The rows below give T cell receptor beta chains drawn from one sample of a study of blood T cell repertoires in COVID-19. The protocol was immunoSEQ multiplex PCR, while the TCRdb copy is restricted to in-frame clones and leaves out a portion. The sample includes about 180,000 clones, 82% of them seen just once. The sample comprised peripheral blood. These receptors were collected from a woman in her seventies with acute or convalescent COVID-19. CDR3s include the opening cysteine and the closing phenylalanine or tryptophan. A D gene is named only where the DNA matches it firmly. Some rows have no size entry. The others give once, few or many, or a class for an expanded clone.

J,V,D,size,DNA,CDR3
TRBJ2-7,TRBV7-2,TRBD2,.,TGTGCCAGCAGCTGGGATAGCGGGAGCTCCTACGAGCAGTACTTC,CASSWDSGSSYEQYF
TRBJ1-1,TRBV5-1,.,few,TGCGCCAGCAGCTTACTAAGAAACACTGAAGCTTTCTTT,CASSLLRNTEAFF
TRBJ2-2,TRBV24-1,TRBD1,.,TGTGCCACCGGGGCCCGAGGGGGCAGCACCGGGGAGCTGTTTTTT,CATGARGGSTGELFF
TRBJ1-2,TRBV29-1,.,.,TGCAGCGTTGTACCAGGGAACGGTGGCTACACCTTC,CSVVPGNGGYTF
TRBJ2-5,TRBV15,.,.,TGTGCCACCAGCAGAGATTCCGGGTTGGAGACCCAGTACTTC,CATSRDSGLETQYF
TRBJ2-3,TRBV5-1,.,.,TGCGCCAGCAGTCAACTATTCACAGATACGCAGTATTTT,CASSQLFTDTQYF
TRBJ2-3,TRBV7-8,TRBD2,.,TGTGCCAGCAGCACTGGACTAGCGGGCACAGATACGCAGTATTTT,CASSTGLAGTDTQYF
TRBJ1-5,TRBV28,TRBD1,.,TGTGCCAGCGTCAACCTAGACAGGGGGAATCAGCCCCAGCATTTT,CASVNLDRGNQPQHF
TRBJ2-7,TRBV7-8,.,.,TGTGCCAGCAGCTTTCGGAAGCGGAACCACTACGAGCAGTACTTC,CASSFRKRNHYEQYF
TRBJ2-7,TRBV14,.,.,TGTGCCAGCAGCCTAGCAGGGTTCGCCTACGAGCAGTACTTC,CASSLAGFAYEQYF
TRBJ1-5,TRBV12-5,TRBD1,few,TGTGCTAGTGCCGCGAGGGGGCGGAGAGTTTATAGCAATCAGCCCCAGCATTTT,CASAARGRRVYSNQPQHF
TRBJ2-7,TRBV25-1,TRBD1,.,TGTGCCAACCCACAGGGGTTCCCCTACGAGCAGTACTTC,CANPQGFPYEQYF
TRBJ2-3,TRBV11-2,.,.,TGTGCCAGCAGCTTAGGGTGGTCTAGCGTGAGCACAGATACGCAGTATTTT,CASSLGWSSVSTDTQYF
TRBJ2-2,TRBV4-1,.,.,TGCGCCAGCAGCCGATTACAGGTGGGCGCCCCCGGGGAGCTGTTTTTT,CASSRLQVGAPGELFF
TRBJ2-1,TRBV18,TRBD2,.,TGTGCCAGCTCACCTACAACTACGGGACTAGGTATGGGTGAGCAGTTCTTC,CASSPTTTGLGMGEQFF
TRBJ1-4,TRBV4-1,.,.,TGCGCCAGCAGCCAAGAAGGACAGAGCCAACTGTTTTTT,CASSQEGQSQLFF
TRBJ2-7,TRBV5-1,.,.,TGCGCCAGCAGCGTCACTCAGGTTGATCGGGAGCAGTACTTC,CASSVTQVDREQYF
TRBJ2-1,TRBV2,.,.,TGTGCCAGCAGGGGTCCCCGCGCACAGGGTAAAGATGAGCAGTTCTTC,CASRGPRAQGKDEQFF
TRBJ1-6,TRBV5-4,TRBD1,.,TGTGCCAGCAGCTTCGACAGGGAGAGTTCACCCCTCCACTTT,CASSFDRESSPLHF
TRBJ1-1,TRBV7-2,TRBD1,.,TGTGCCAGCAGCTTAGCGACAGGGCCGAGAGGGACTGAAGCTTTCTTT,CASSLATGPRGTEAFF
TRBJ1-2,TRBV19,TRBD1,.,TGTGCCAGTAGTATTCGGACAGGGGGCCCGGTGTATGGCTACACCTTC,CASSIRTGGPVYGYTF
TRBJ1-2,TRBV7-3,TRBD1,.,TGTGCCAGCAGCCCGCACGGCGGGACAGAATATGGCTACACCTTC,CASSPHGGTEYGYTF
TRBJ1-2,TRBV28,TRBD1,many,TGTGCCAGCAGCCCTGGGACAGAGCCCCTCTATGGCTACACCTTC,CASSPGTEPLYGYTF
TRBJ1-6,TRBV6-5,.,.,TGTGCCAGCAGCTTACAGGGTCGAAGTTCACCCCTCCACTTT,CASSLQGRSSPLHF
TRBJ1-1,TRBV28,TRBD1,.,TGTGCCAGCAGTGTGGCAAGGACAGGGTCGAACACTGAAGCTTTCTTT,CASSVARTGSNTEAFF
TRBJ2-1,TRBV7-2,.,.,TGTGCCAGCAGCTTAGGTTCGGGGGAGTACAATGAGCAGTTCTTC,CASSLGSGEYNEQFF
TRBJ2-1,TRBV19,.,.,TGTGCCACTAGATCCAGATTGTACAATGAGCAGTTCTTC,CATRSRLYNEQFF
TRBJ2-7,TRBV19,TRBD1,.,TGTGCCAGTAGTATAGGGACAGGGGGCCCCTACGAGCAGTACTTC,CASSIGTGGPYEQYF
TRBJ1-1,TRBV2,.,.,TGTGCCAGCAGTGCGGTCCCAATGAACACTGAAGCTTTCTTT,CASSAVPMNTEAFF
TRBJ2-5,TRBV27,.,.,TGTGCCAGCAGTTTATGGAGTAAAGTTCCCGAGACCCAGTACTTC,CASSLWSKVPETQYF
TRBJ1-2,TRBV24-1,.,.,TGTGCCACCAGTGATTTCGCGGGAGGCTACACCTTC,CATSDFAGGYTF
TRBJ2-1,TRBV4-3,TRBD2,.,TGCGCCAGCAGCCAGGGACTAGCGGGAGGGCCCGATGAGCAGTTCTTC,CASSQGLAGGPDEQFF
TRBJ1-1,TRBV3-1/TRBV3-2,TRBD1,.,TGTGCCAGCAGCCAAGAAACAGGGGGGTTGCTGGCTTTCTTT,CASSQETGGLLAFF
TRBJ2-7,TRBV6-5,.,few,TGTGCCAGCAGTTCCTGGCAGGGTGGCGAGCAGTACTTC,CASSSWQGGEQYF
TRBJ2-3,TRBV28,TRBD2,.,TGTGCCAGCAGTTTCCCCGGGGGGGGGTCTTACACAGATACGCAGTATTTT,CASSFPGGGSYTDTQYF
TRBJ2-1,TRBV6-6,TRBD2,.,TGTGCCAGCAGTCCCGGGACTAGCGGGGGGGCCCGCAATGAGCAGTTCTTC,CASSPGTSGGARNEQFF